This TCR beta chain was found in a study of T cell responses to AZD1222 COVID-19 vaccine. The method was immunoSEQ multiplex PCR; TCRdb's version includes in-frame clones alone and lacks a portion of them. The table lists some 100,000 clones, about 89% of them singletons. The CDR3 sequence is 17 residues long. Germline CDR1 and CDR2: SGHNT and YYREEE (reference sequence). Trimming cost V 4 bases and J 0 bases, with 20 bases left between them. Note on this clone: Its target is unknown.

Notes on the study in general: Samples come after the peak T cell response, not at day 14. Spike-spanning, vaccine-associated CD4 TCRs were dominant at 160-218 and 743-854. There were mostly white British donors and more females than males, and clonal diversity was possibly underestimated. Variant regions that are unmutated are reportedly the target of nearly half of spike-specific TCRs.

Sequenced material: peripheral blood, taken on day 0 of AZD1222 vaccination. The receptor's source is an adult in good health. This chain connects TRBV5-4 to TRBJ2-7; TRBD1 is a possible D gene (6 bases). The CDR3 loop is CASSQTPTGPVSYEQYF. The CDR3 DNA reads TGTGCCAGCAGCCAGACCCCGACAGGACCCGTCTCCTACGAGCAGTACTTC. Using reference TRBV5-4 and TRBJ2-7 for the parts outside the CDR3, the full variable domain is ETGVTQSPTHLIKTRGQQVTLRCSSQSGHNTVSWYQQALGQGPQFIFQYYREEENGRGNFPPRFSGLQFPNYSSELNVNALELDDSALYLCASSQTPTGPVSYEQYFGPGTRLTVT.